This T cell receptor (beta chain) comes out of a study of blood T cell repertoires in COVID-19. The length of the CDR3 is 13 residues. The V and J ends lost 11 bases and 8 bases respectively, with 19 bases between them. Germline lookup yields CDR1 SNHLY and CDR2 FYNNEI. The table came from immunoSEQ multiplex PCR; TCRdb's copy has only in-frame clones and leaves some out. The repertoire holds roughly 330,000 clones, with 85% to 90% as singletons. The clonotype was recovered from a woman aged 18-29 years who had recovered from COVID-19. The sample consisted of PBMCs or T cells enriched from blood (not recorded which). The chain is built from TRBV2 and TRBJ2-1, with D perhaps TRBD1 (5 bases). The CDR3 coding sequence is TGTGCCGAGCAGGTGAAGGGGTACGATGAGCAGTTCTTC. This encodes CAEQVKGYDEQFF.